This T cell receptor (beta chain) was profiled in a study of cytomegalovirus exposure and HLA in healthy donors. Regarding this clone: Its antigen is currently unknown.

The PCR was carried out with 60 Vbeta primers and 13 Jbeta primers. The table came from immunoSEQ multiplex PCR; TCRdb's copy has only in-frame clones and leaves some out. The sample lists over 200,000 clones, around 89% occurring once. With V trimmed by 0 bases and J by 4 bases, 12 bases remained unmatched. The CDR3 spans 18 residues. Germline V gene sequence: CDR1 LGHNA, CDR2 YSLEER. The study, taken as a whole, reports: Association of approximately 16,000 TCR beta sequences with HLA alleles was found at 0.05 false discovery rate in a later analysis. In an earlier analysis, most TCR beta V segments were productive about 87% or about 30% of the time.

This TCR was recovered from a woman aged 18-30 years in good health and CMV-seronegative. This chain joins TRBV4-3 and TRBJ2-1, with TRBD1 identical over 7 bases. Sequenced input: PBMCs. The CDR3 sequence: CASSQDPWRGGGYNEQFF. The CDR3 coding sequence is TGCGCCAGCAGCCAAGACCCCTGGCGAGGGGGCGGATACAATGAGCAGTTCTTC.